This T cell receptor beta chain is from a study of coeliac disease. Study-wide findings and caveats: Of coeliac lamina propria samples, about 50% of the 18 held published gliadin-specific TRB sequences, versus 1 of 6 controls. Most TRB amino acid sequences occurred in only one sample. Intraepithelial and lamina propria fractions were not highly pure, so cross-contamination was possible.

Per the germline V gene, CDR1 is SGHKS and CDR2 is YYEKEE (reference sequence). Between the trimmed V and J ends, which lost 2 bases and 1 base, there was a span of 15 bases. This CDR3 region has 16 residues. Repertoires were generated with immunoSEQ multiplex PCR, while TCRdb's copy carries only in-frame clones and drops some. The data contain roughly 7,300 clones, about three fifths of them singletons. This clone was seen more than once but under ten times. Its antigen is currently unknown. The J gene is TRBJ1-2, the V gene TRBV5-5; D is possibly TRBD1 (6 bases). The origin of this receptor is a woman aged 55-75 years with active celiac disease. The sample taken for sequencing was lamina propria lymphocytes from the gut. This CDR3 is CASSFGGGRFNYGYTF. The CDR3 DNA reads TGTGCCAGCAGCTTTGGGGGGGGCCGATTTAACTATGGCTACACCTTC.